This is a list of T cell receptor beta chains from one sample in a study of OX40 agonist ivuxolimab in advanced cancers. Profiled with immunoSEQ multiplex PCR; TCRdb holds only in-frame clones, not every one. The top ten clones hold around 2.3% of a sample with fewer than 85,000 clones, 80% to 95% of them seen once. Material: CD4+ or CD8+ T cells sorted from blood, obtained in a trial of the OX40 agonist ivuxolimab. The receptors stem from an adult with an advanced solid tumor such as melanoma, head and neck, liver or kidney cancer. Each CDR3 is given with its conserved first and last residue. A D gene is named only where the DNA matches it firmly. The size entry is marked missing in some rows and otherwise reads once, few, many or a size class.

V gene	D gene	clone size	CDR3 length	J gene	CDR3 DNA	CDR3 protein
TRBV29-1	TRBD2	NA	15	TRBJ2-3	TGCAGCGCTGGGACTAGCGGGGGCTCCCGGGATACGCAGTATTTT	CSAGTSGGSRDTQYF
TRBV7-2	TRBD2	once	18	TRBJ2-3	TGTGCCAGCAGCTTAGCGGCGCTGCGGGAGTGGGGCACAGATACGCAGTATTTT	CASSLAALREWGTDTQYF
TRBV6-5	TRBD1	NA	14	TRBJ2-5	TGTGCCAGCAGCTGGACAGGGGCGAGAGAGACCCAGTACTTC	CASSWTGARETQYF
TRBV2	NA	NA	15	TRBJ2-1	TGTGCCAGCAGTGAAGGGGGGCCCCCAGGGGGGGAGCAGTTCTTC	CASSEGGPPGGEQFF
TRBV15	TRBD2	NA	18	TRBJ2-4	TGTGCCACCAGCAAAACTAGCGGGAGGGCCGAGGCCAAAAACATTCAGTACTTC	CATSKTSGRAEAKNIQYF
TRBV5-6	TRBD2	NA	15	TRBJ2-5	TGTGCCAGCAGCCCCGGACTAGCGGTCCCAGAGACCCAGTACTTC	CASSPGLAVPETQYF
TRBV4-1	NA	NA	16	TRBJ1-2	TGCGCCATCAGTCACGCGGAGGACACAGGGAACTATGGCTACACCTTC	CAISHAEDTGNYGYTF
TRBV19	NA	NA	13	TRBJ1-3	TGTGCCAGTAGCCAGGACATCGGCAACACCATATATTTT	CASSQDIGNTIYF
TRBV21-1	NA	NA	13	TRBJ2-1	TGTGCCAGCAGCAGGGGGCGGTACAATGAGCAGTTCTTC	CASSRGRYNEQFF
TRBV5-1	NA	NA	14	TRBJ2-5	TGCGCCAGCAGCTTGGACAGTTCCCAAGAGACCCAGTACTTC	CASSLDSSQETQYF
TRBV5-5	TRBD1	NA	15	TRBJ1-4	TGTGCCAGCAGCCCCACAGGGGGCATGAATGAAAAACTGTTTTTT	CASSPTGGMNEKLFF
TRBV7-9	TRBD1	NA	13	TRBJ2-1	TGTGCCAGCAGCTGGAGCACAGGGGGCGAGCAGTTCTTC	CASSWSTGGEQFF
TRBV18	TRBD2	NA	15	TRBJ2-7	TGTGCCAGCTCACCCTCTAGCGGGAGCCTCTACGAGCAGTACTTC	CASSPSSGSLYEQYF
TRBV18	TRBD2	NA	16	TRBJ2-3	TGTGCCAGCTCCGACGGGAGGGGGACCCCCACAGATACGCAGTATTTT	CASSDGRGTPTDTQYF
TRBV6-1	TRBD1	once	15	TRBJ1-2	TGTGCCAGCAGTGAAGGGACAGGGGGGTACTATGGCTACACCTTC	CASSEGTGGYYGYTF
TRBV6-5	TRBD1	once	14	TRBJ1-2	TGTGCCAGCACCCCGACAGGGACTGGAAAAGGCTACACCTTC	CASTPTGTGKGYTF
TRBV10-1	NA	NA	13	TRBJ2-1	TGCGCCAGCAGTGATCCCGACAGGAATGAGCAGTTCTTC	CASSDPDRNEQFF
TRBV28	NA	NA	10	TRBJ1-5	TGTGCCAGCGACGGTCAGCCCCAGCATTTT	CASDGQPQHF
TRBV29-1	TRBD1	NA	15	TRBJ1-2	TGCAGCATCCCGGACAGGGCCTTAGGGGGCTATGGCTACACCTTC	CSIPDRALGGYGYTF
TRBV5-1	TRBD2	NA	16	TRBJ2-7	TGCGCCAGCAGCCCCATGTCTAGCGGGAGACCCTACGAGCAGTACTTC	CASSPMSSGRPYEQYF
TRBV7-9	TRBD1	NA	16	TRBJ2-2	TGTGCCAGCAGCCGACCCGGGACAGCATACACCGGGGAGCTGTTTTTT	CASSRPGTAYTGELFF
TRBV7-9	NA	NA	15	TRBJ1-1	TGTGCCAGCAGCTTATTGGAATTCCGGGACACTGAAGCTTTCTTT	CASSLLEFRDTEAFF
TRBV2	NA	NA	14	TRBJ1-2	TGTGCCAGCAAAAAGGACACGGGAGACTATGGCTACACCTTC	CASKKDTGDYGYTF
TRBV10-2	NA	NA	15	TRBJ2-7	TGCGCCAGCATCGAAAGCGGATCGCACTCCTACGAGCAGTACTTC	CASIESGSHSYEQYF
TRBV5-1	TRBD1	NA	15	TRBJ2-3	TGCGCCAGCAGCCCGACAGGGGGAATTCTAGATACGCAGTATTTT	CASSPTGGILDTQYF
TRBV2	NA	NA	15	TRBJ1-1	TGTGCCAGCAGTGACATCAAAGGGGGATGGACTGAAGCTTTCTTT	CASSDIKGGWTEAFF
TRBV5-8	NA	NA	17	TRBJ1-2	TGTGCCAGCAGCTCCCACCCGCCTAGACGTAACTCGTATGGCTACACCTTC	CASSSHPPRRNSYGYTF
TRBV19	NA	NA	15	TRBJ1-4	TGTGCCAGTAGTACACGACCGAACCGGGGGGAAAAACTGTTTTTT	CASSTRPNRGEKLFF
TRBV4-2	NA	NA	15	TRBJ2-2	TGTGCCAGCAGCCTAGGGGCCATGAGCACCGGGGAGCTGTTTTTT	CASSLGAMSTGELFF
TRBV30	NA	NA	16	TRBJ1-2	TGTGCCTGGAGTGTACCCGGGCGCCCGGCCTTCTATGGCTACACCTTC	CAWSVPGRPAFYGYTF
TRBV10-2	TRBD1	NA	16	TRBJ2-7	TGCGCCAGCAGTGACCTAGGACAGGGAACTAAGCGCGAGCAGTACTTC	CASSDLGQGTKREQYF
TRBV7-2	NA	NA	15	TRBJ2-3	TGTGCCAGCAGCACTTCTGTGGGGGGCGGAGATACGCAGTATTTT	CASSTSVGGGDTQYF